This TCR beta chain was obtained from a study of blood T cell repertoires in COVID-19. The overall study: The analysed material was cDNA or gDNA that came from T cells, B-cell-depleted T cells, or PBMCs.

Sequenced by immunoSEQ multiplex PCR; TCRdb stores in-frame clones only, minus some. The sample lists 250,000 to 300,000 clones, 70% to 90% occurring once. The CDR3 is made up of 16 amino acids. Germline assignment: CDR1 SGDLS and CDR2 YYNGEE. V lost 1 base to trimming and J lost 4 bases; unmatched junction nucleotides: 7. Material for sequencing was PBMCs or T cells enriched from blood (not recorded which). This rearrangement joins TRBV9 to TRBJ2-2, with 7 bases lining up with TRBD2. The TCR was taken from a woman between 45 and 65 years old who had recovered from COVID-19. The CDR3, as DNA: TGTGCCAGCAGCGTATCCCGACTAGCCGTCACCGGGGAGCTGTTTTTT. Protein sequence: CASSVSRLAVTGELFF.